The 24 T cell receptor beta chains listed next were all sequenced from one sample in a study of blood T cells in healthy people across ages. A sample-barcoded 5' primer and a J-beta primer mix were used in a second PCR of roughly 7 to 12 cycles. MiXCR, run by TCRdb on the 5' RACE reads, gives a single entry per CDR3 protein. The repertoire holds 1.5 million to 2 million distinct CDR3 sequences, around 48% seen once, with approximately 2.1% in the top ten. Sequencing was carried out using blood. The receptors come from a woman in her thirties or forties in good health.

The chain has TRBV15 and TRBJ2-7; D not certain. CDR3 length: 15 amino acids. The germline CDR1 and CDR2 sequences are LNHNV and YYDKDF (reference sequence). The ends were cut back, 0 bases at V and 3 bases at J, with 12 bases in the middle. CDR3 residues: CATSRDEEASYEQYF. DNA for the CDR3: TGTGCCACCAGCAGAGATGAAGAGGCCAGCTACGAGCAGTACTTC.

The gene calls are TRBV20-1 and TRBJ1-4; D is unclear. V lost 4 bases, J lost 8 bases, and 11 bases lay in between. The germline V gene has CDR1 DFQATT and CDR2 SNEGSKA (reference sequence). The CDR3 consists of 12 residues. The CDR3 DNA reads TGCAGTGCTACGCGCCACCTGGAAAAACTGTTTTTT. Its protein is CSATRHLEKLFF.

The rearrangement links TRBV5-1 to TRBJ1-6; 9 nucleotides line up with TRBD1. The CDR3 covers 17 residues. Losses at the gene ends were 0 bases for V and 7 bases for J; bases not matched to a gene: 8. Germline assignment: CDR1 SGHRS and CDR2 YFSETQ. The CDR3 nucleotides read TGCGCCAGCAGCTTGGGGGTTACAGGGGGCGAGAATTCACCCCTCCACTTT. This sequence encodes CASSLGVTGGENSPLHF.

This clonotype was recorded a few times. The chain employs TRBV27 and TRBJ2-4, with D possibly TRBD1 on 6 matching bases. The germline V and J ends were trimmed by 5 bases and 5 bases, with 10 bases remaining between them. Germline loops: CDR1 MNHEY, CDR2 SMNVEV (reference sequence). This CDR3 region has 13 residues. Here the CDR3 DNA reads TGTGCCAGCAGTGGACAGTTCGAAAACATTCAGTACTTC. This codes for CASSGQFENIQYF.

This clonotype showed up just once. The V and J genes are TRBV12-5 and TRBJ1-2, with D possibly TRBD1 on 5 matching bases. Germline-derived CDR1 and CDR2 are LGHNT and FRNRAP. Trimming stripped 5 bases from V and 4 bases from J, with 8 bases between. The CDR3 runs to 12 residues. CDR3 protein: CASGLDSYGYTF. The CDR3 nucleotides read TGTGCTAGTGGTCTCGACAGCTATGGCTACACCTTC.

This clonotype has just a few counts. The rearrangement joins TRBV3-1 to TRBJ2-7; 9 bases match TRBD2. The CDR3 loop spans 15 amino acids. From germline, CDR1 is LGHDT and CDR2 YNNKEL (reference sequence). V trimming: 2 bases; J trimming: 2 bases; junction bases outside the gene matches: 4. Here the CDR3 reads CASSQSGGITYEQYF. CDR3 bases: TGTGCCAGCAGCCAAAGCGGGGGGATAACCTACGAGCAGTACTTC.

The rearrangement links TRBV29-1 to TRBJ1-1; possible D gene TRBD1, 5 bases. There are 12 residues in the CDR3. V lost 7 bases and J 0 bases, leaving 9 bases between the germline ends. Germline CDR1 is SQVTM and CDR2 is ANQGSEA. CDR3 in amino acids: CSGGRLNTEAFF. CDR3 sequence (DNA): TGCAGCGGGGGACGGCTGAACACTGAAGCTTTCTTT.

Here the CDR3 reads CASSSREGRGGEQYF. CDR3 in DNA: TGTGCCAGCAGCTCCCGTGAGGGGCGGGGGGGTGAGCAGTACTTC. This chain joins TRBV7-2 and TRBJ2-5; 9 bases align to TRBD2. The trim removed 4 bases at V and 11 bases at J, leaving 14 bases unmatched. In germline, CDR1 is SGHTA, CDR2 FQGNSA. The CDR3 runs 15 residues.

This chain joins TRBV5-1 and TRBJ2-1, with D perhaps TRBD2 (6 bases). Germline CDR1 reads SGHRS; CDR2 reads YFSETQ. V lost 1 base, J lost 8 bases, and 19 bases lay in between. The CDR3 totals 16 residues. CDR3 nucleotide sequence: TGCGCCAGCAGCTTGTCCCTAGCGAGACTCCGCGATGAGCAGTTCTTC. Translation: CASSLSLARLRDEQFF.

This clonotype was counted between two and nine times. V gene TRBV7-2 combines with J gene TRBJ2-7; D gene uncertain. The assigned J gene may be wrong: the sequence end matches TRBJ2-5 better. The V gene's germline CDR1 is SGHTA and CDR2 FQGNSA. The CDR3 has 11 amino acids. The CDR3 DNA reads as TGTGCCAGCAGCTTATCGTTGACCCAGTACTTC. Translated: CASSLSLTQYF.

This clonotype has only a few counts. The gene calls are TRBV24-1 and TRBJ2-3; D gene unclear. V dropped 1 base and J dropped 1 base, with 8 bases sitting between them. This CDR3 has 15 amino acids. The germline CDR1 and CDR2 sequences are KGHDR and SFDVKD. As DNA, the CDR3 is TGTGCCACCAGTGATTTAACGAGACGCACAGATACGCAGTATTTT. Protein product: CATSDLTRRTDTQYF.

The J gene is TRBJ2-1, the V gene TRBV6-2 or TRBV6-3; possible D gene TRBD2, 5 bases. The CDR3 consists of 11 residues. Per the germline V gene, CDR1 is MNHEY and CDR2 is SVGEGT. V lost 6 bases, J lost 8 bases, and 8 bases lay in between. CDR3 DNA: TGTGCCAGCAGACACGGGGATGAGCAGTTCTTC. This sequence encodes CASRHGDEQFF.

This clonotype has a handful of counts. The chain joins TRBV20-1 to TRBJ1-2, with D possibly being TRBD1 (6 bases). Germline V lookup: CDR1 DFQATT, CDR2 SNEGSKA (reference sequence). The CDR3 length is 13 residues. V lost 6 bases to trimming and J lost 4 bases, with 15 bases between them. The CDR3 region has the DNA TGCAGTGCCGGAGGGGGGCCGACCTATGGCTACACCTTC. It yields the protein CSAGGGPTYGYTF.

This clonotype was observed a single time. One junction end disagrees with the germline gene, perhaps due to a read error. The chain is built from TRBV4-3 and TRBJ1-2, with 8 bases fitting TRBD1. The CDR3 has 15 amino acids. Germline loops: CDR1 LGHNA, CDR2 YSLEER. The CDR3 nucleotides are TGCGCCAGCAGCCAAGCCCAGGGGGCCAACTGTGGCTACACCTTC. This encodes CASSQAQGANCGYTF.

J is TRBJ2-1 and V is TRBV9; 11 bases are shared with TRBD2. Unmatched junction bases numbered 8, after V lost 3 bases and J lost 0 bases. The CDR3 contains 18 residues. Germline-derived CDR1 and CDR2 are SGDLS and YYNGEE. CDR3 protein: CASSGNLAGGSSYNEQFF. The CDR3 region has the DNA TGTGCCAGCAGCGGAAATTTAGCGGGGGGGAGCTCCTACAATGAGCAGTTCTTC.

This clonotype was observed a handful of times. CDR3 sequence (DNA): TGTGCCAGCAGTTACTCGGTGTCGGGGGCCAACGTCCTGACTTTC. Translating it yields CASSYSVSGANVLTF. The chain has TRBV6-2 or TRBV6-3 and TRBJ2-6; D is unresolved. V gave up 0 bases and J gave up 4 bases, with 7 bases separating them. Per the germline V gene, CDR1 is MNHEY and CDR2 is SVGEGT. The CDR3 runs 15 residues.

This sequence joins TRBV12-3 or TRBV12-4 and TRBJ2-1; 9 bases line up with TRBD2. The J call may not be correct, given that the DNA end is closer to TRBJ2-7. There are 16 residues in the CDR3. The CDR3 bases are TGTGCCAGCAGCCCTGAGGCGGGGGGGATCTACAATGAGCAGTACTTC. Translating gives CASSPEAGGIYNEQYF.

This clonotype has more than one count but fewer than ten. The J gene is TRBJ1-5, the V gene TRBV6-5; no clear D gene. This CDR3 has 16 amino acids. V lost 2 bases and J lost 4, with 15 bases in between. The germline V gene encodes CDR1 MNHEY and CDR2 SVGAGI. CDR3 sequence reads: CASSYGPGETNQPQHF. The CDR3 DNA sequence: TGTGCCAGCAGTTACGGGCCGGGAGAAACTAATCAGCCCCAGCATTTT.

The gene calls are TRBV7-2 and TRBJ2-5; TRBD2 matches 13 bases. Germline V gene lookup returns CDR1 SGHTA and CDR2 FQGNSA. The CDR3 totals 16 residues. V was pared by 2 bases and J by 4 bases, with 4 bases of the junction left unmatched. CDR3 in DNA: TGTGCCAGCAGCTTAACTAGCGGGGGGGTTTCAGAGACCCAGTACTTC. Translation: CASSLTSGGVSETQYF.

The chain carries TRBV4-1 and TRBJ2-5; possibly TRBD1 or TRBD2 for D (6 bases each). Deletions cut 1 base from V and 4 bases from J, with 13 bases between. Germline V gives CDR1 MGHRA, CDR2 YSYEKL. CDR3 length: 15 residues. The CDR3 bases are TGCGCCAGCAGCCAAGTTCCAGGGGAGGTAGAGACCCAGTACTTC. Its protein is CASSQVPGEVETQYF.

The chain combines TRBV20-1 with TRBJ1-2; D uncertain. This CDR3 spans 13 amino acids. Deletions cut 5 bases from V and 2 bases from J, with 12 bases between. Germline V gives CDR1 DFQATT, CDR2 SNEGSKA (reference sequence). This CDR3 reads CSASFRSNYGYTF. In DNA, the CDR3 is TGCAGTGCTTCCTTTAGGTCCAACTATGGCTACACCTTC.

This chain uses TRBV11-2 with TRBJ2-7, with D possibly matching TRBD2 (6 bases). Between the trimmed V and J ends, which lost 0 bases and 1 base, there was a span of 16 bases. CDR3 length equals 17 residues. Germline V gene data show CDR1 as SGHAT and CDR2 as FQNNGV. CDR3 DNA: TGTGCCAGCAGCTTAGAACGGCGGGGATCGTATTCCTACGAGCAGTACTTC. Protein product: CASSLERRGSYSYEQYF.

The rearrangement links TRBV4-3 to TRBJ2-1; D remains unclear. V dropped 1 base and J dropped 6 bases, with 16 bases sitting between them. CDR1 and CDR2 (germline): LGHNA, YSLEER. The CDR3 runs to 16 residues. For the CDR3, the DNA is TGCGCCAGCAGCCAAGTGGCAGTTAGTGGGCTCAATGAGCAGTTCTTC. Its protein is CASSQVAVSGLNEQFF.

The CDR3 here is CASSLALPYAEAFF. CDR3 in DNA: TGTGCCAGCAGCTTAGCGCTCCCATATGCTGAAGCTTTCTTT. The V gene is TRBV7-9, the J gene TRBJ1-1; D not resolved. From germline, CDR1 is SEHNR and CDR2 FQNEAQ (reference sequence). The V end was cut by 0 bases, the J end by 6 bases, with 11 bases between. This CDR3 is built from 14 residues.